This T cell receptor (beta chain) was identified during a study of graft-versus-host responses after intestinal transplantation (dated by TCRdb to the early 2020s). With regard to the full study: Recipients received multivisceral, liver-intestinal, or isolated intestinal transplants. All recipients received anti-thymocyte globulin induction followed by maintenance tacrolimus and steroids for around three years. Bulk TCR-beta CDR3 sequencing was used to track graft-versus-host and host-versus-graft alloreactive T cell clones in the graft, circulation and bone marrow after intestinal transplantation. To identify alloreactive clones, pre-transplant mixed lymphocyte reaction products were sequenced and compared with unstimulated pre-transplant donor and recipient T cells. A cohort of about two dozen intestinal transplant recipients, including one retransplant, was enrolled, and a few patients lacking pretransplant specimens were excluded. Donor T cell macrochimerism was defined as a peak of at least 4% donor T cells among recipient peripheral blood mononuclear cells. Rather than going through the commercial service, samples from three later patients were sequenced in-house on an Illumina MiSeq and processed with MiXCR.

Reading the label with the study, this specimen's time point is: cells obtained before transplantation from donor or recipient. CD3+CD4+ and CD3+CD8+ populations were FACS-sorted from unstimulated pre-transplant donor and recipient cells taken from spleen or lymph nodes. The library came from the immunoSEQ multiplex PCR assay. For most patients, genomic DNA was isolated with the Qiagen DNeasy Blood and Tissue Kit and sent frozen to Adaptive Biotechnologies for TCR sequencing. For most patients, genomic DNA was subjected to high-throughput TCR-beta CDR3 sequencing by Adaptive Biotechnologies. On the study's bioinformatics: TCR sequencing data for roughly 20 patients were retrieved from Adaptive's ImmunoSEQ software; three other patients were processed with MiXCR and VDJtools. To correct CD4 versus CD8 sorting errors, any sequence found in both subsets at a frequency ratio below 5:1 was removed. CDR3 nucleotide sequences shared between donor and recipient were removed because the origin of such sequences could not be assigned. Alloreactive clones required at least 2-fold expansion over unstimulated cells and minimum CFSE-low frequency of 0.002% (template counts) or 0.001% (read counts). Clones were considered mappable if detected in sequenced pre-transplant spleen, lymph node, or MLR CFSE-low populations of the donor or recipient. The cumulative frequency of alloreactive clones was calculated as a percentage of all sequences, weighted by copy number. In TCRdb, the immuneACCESS table is reduced to in-frame sequences with V and J assigned. These tables do not hold every clone; where another copy was compared, an unresolved V gene accounts for under half, and the others remain unexplained. V and J calls and clone size follow that table, whereas D and trimming were derived from the DNA. The sample table contains around 87,000 clones; only one count was recorded for 85% to 95% of them. The ten top clones hold roughly 0.4% of the sample.

The junction shows trimming of 2 bases on V and 10 bases on J, plus 12 bases between the germline ends. Spanning cysteine to phenylalanine, the CDR3 consists of 13 amino acids. Only the CDR3 region is kept as DNA, spanning 39 bases read in frame from base 1. Based on the germline V gene (reference sequence), the CDR1 and CDR2 sequences are MNHEY and SMNVEV. The research as a whole found: The conclusions were limited by the relatively low number and heterogeneity of the intestinal transplant patients. Early after transplant, declines in HvG clones were associated with peak levels of circulating GvH clones. High GvH to HvG T cell clonal ratios were observed in the allografts of patients with donor T cell macrochimerism. GvH clones were detected in recipient bone marrow, and some appeared earlier in ileal mucosa or blood, consistent with an intestinal mucosal origin.

This clone has a handful of counts. No cognate antigen has been identified for it. No base-level quality is on record; no much larger clone is a single base apart. The specimen comprised unstimulated CD8+ T cells sorted from spleen or lymph node cells, sampled before transplant. The V gene is TRBV27 and the J gene is TRBJ2-1; TRBD1 is possibly the D segment (5 matching bases). The TCR originated in a human donor who was the organ donor for an intestinal transplant. CDR3 loop: CASSLMGPDEQFF. The DNA sequence follows: TGTGCCAGCAGTTTAATGGGGCCAGACGAGCAGTTCTTC.